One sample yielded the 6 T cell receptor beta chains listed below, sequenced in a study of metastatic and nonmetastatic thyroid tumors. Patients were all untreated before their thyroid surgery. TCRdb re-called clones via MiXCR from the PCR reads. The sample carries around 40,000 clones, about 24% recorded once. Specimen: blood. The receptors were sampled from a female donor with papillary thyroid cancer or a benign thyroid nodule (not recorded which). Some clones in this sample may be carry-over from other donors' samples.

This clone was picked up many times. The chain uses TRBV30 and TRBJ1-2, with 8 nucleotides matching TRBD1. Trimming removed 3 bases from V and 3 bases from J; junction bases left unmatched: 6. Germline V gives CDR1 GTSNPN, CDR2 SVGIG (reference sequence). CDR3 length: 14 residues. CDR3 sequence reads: CAWSRTGRDYGYTF. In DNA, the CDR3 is TGTGCCTGGAGCCGGACAGGGAGGGACTATGGCTACACCTTC. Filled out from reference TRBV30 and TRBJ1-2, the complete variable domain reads SQTIHQWPATLVQPVGSPLSLECTVEGTSNPNLYWYRQAAGRGLQLLFYSVGIGQISSEVPQNLSASRPQDRQFILSSKKLLLSDSGFYLCAWSRTGRDYGYTFGSGTRLTVV.

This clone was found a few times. The CDR3, as DNA: TGTGCCAGCAGCTTAGATCTGCAGGGGATTTGGGGAAGCACAGATACGCAGTATTTT. This gives the protein CASSLDLQGIWGSTDTQYF. The chain employs TRBV11-2 and TRBJ2-3; D may be TRBD1 (6 bases). CDR3 length equals 19 residues. Germline CDR1 and CDR2: SGHAT and FQNNGV. Trimming pared 0 bases from V and 0 bases from J, leaving 19 bases between. The whole variable domain, filled in from reference TRBV11-2 and TRBJ2-3, reads EAGVAQSPRYKIIEKRQSVAFWCNPISGHATLYWYQQILGQGPKLLIQFQNNGVVDDSQLPKDRFSAERLKGVDSTLKIQPAKLEDSAVYLCASSLDLQGIWGSTDTQYFGPGTRLTVL.

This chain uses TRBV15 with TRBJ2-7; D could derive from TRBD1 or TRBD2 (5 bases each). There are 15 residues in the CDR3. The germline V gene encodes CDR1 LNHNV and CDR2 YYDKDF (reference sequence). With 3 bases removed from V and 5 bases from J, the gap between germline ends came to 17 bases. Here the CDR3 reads CATSSTRDPGDEQYF. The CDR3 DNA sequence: TGTGCCACCAGCAGTACCCGGGACCCCGGGGACGAGCAGTACTTC.

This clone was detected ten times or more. The CDR3 is CASSLYPNYGYTF. CDR3 nucleotide sequence: TGTGCCAGCAGCTTATATCCTAACTATGGCTACACCTTC. V is TRBV7-6 and J is TRBJ1-2; D ambiguous. The CDR3 loop spans 13 amino acids. CDR1 and CDR2 (germline): SGHVS, FNYEAQ. V lost 2 bases, J lost 0 bases, and 4 bases lay in between. Using reference TRBV7-6 and TRBJ1-2 for the parts outside the CDR3, the full variable domain is GAGVSQSPRYKVTKRGQDVALRCDPISGHVSLYWYRQALGQGPEFLTYFNYEAQQDKSGLPNDRFSAERPEGSISTLTIQRTEQRDSAMYRCASSLYPNYGYTFGSGTRLTVV.

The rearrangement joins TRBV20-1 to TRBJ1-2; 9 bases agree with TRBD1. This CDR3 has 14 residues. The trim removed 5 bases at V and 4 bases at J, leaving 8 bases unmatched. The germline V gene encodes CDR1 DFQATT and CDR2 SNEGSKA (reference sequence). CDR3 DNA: TGCAGTGCTGGGGGACAGGGCTCTTTCTATGGCTACACCTTC. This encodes CSAGGQGSFYGYTF.

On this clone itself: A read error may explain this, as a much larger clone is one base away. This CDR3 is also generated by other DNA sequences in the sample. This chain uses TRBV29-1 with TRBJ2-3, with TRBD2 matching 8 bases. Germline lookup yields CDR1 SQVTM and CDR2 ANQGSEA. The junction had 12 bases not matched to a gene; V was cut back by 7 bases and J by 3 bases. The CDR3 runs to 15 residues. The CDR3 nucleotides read TGCAGCGGCGCGGGAGTTGGCGGGAGGACAGATACGCAGTATTTT. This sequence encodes CSGAGVGGRTDTQYF.